This TCR beta chain originates from a study of blood T cell repertoires in COVID-19. Study-wide background: The origin of the acute and convalescent COVID-19 samples was the United States, Italy and Spain.

Germline assignment: CDR1 LNHNV and CDR2 YYDKDF (reference sequence). The trim removed 0 bases at V and 4 bases at J, leaving 7 bases unmatched. The CDR3 spans 17 residues. In the original workflow: Reference gene primers were amplified, and this amplification served to estimate nucleated cell counts. Sequencing used immunoSEQ multiplex PCR; TCRdb keeps in-frame clones, though not all of them. V and J calls and clone size follow that table, whereas D and trimming were derived from the DNA. Of about 490,000 clones in the sample, roughly 88% were seen once. Sequencing was performed on peripheral blood. This receptor was obtained from a human donor in a cohort sampled during active COVID-19. The rearrangement links TRBV15 to TRBJ2-2; 8 nucleotides agree with TRBD2. CDR3 region: CATSRDSGGMGTGELFF. The CDR3 coding sequence is TGTGCCACCAGCAGAGATTCGGGAGGGATGGGCACCGGGGAGCTGTTTTTT.